The TCR beta chain under discussion was sequenced for a study of T cells in Graves' hyperthyroidism and ophthalmopathy (dated by TCRdb to between 2017 and 2020). For the wider study: Peripheral blood was collected at initial diagnosis, before any treatment. After sampling, hyperthyroidism patients received methimazole starting at 30 mg daily, and ophthalmopathy patients received high-dose intravenous methylprednisolone. To identify distinguishing TCR V-J signatures, a discovery cohort of 95 to 100 patients was used, comprising 40 to 45 with Graves' ophthalmopathy and around 60 with stable Graves' hyperthyroidism. The paper reports TCR Vbeta CDR3 sequencing of roughly 140 peripheral blood samples: some 44 ophthalmopathy, 70 to 85 hyperthyroidism and around 17 progressor patients. The 100 discovery patients were randomly split 7:3 into training and test sets. Prospective prediction of ophthalmopathy was tested in an independent validation cohort of 18 to 20 hyperthyroidism patients and 17 patients who later progressed to ophthalmopathy. Thyroid tissue and blood T-cell repertoires from about six Graves' hyperthyroidism patients were also compared in the study.

The TCR beta CDR3 regions were amplified from RNA transcripts. The TCR CDR3 was subjected to a first round of RT-PCR using the HTBI primer set and the Qiagen OneStep RT-PCR kit. Libraries were constructed in a second round of multiplex PCR, after which size selection and purification were carried out. Paired-end sequencing of the libraries was performed with 100 bp reads on an Illumina HiSeq2000. The authors' pipeline ran thus. Raw data were processed with SOAPnuke, discarding reads with adapters, uncalled bases, mean Phred below 15, or no exact constant-primer or identifier match. High-quality paired reads were merged with COPE v1.2.5, and unique nucleotide sequences were defined as clonotypes. Clonotypes were aligned to IMGT TRBV, TRBD and TRBJ reference segments using MiTCR v1.1. Only V-J combinations with frequency above 0.0001, covering 99.2% of repertoires, were analysed. A TCS score was defined as the ratio between F50 (clonal expansion) and ExV (chaos), using BLOSUM62-based TCRdist between CDR3 peptides within each V-J. Welch's t-statistics and random forest reduced approximately 520 V-J features to roughly 13, which were used in a naive Bayes classifier (R e1071). TCRdb cleaned the public reads at Q25 with fastp, built clones with MiXCR and kept in-frame beta chains. Rows with one shared CDR3 protein collapse into an entry with the most common genes and DNA. The V and J calls were not made by the authors but by TCRdb's processing. The sample table records fewer than 650,000 distinct CDR3 sequences; around 15% of these occur just once. The top ten clones comprise approximately 15% of the sample.

A patient counted as having stable Graves' hyperthyroidism if no progression to ophthalmopathy occurred over 18 months of follow-up. Hyperthyroidism patients were newly diagnosed, with disease duration under 2 months, and aged 18 to 65 years. The study excluded patients with uncontrolled infections, other autoimmune diseases, pregnancy or lactation. Clinical symptoms, serum thyroxine and TRAb, thyroid ultrasound, and orbital computed tomography formed the basis for the diagnoses. Ficoll-Paque density gradient centrifugation was used to isolate PBMCs from around 10 ml of fresh peripheral blood. Total RNA was extracted with Trizol reagent, and quality was checked on an Agilent 2100 Bioanalyzer. About this clonotype: Its antigen is still unknown. Relative to the germline gene, one junction end is altered; a read error may explain this.

Study-wide findings and limitations: Most expanded thyroid clonotypes (frequency above 0.001) were also detected in blood, a finding suggesting that blood repertoires may reflect thyroid immune responses. Ophthalmopathy was separated from stable hyperthyroidism by a 13 V-J signature model, with around 90% sensitivity and about 84% specificity obtained in cross-validation and 80%/75% obtained in testing. In validation, the model predicted progression to ophthalmopathy a median of roughly 6.5 months before onset, with approximately 68% sensitivity and just under 75% specificity. Sample size was not statistically predetermined, and investigators were not blinded to group allocation.

The germline V gene (reference sequence) gives CDR1 as LNHDA and CDR2 as SQIVND. Inclusive of the bounding cysteine and phenylalanine, the CDR3 is 14 residues long. Only the CDR3 portion is preserved as DNA: 42 bases, with reading frame beginning at the first base. The material sequenced was blood. This sequence was found in a woman aged 35 to 49 with Graves' hyperthyroidism. The V gene is TRBV19 and the J gene is TRBJ1-1, with the D gene uncertain. The DNA sequence reads TGTGCCAGTACCTCGGACTTACTGAACACTGAAGCTCTCTTT. Its coded protein is CASTSDLLNTEALF.